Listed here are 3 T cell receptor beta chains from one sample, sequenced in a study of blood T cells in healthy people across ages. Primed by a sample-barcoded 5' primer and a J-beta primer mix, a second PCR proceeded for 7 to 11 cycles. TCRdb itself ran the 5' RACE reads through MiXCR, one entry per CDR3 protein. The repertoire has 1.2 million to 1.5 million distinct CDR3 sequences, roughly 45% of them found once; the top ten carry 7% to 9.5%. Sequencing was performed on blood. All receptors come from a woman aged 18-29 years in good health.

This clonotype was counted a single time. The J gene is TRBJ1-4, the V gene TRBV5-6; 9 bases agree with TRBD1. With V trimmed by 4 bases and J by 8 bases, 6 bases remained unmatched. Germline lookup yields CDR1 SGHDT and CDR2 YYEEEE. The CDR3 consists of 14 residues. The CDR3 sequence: CASSMGQGGEKLFF. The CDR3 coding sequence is TGTGCCAGCAGCATGGGACAGGGCGGCGAAAAACTGTTTTTT.

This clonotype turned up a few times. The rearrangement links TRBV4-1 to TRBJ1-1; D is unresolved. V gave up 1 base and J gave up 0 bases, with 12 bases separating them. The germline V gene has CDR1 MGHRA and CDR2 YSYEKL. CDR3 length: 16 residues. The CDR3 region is CASSQVLWVMNTEAFF. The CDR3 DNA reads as TGCGCCAGCAGCCAAGTTCTCTGGGTGATGAACACTGAAGCTTTCTTT.

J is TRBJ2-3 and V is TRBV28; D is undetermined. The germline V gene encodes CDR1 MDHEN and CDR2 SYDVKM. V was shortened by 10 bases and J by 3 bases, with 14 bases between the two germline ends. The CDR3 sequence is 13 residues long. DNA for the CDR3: TGTGCCACGACGAAACAGCAAACAGATACGCAGTATTTT. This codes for CATTKQQTDTQYF. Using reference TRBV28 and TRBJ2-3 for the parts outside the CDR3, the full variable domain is DVKVTQSSRYLVKRTGEKVFLECVQDMDHENMFWYRQDPGLGLRLIYFSYDVKMKEKGDIPEGYSVSREKKERFSLILESASTNQTSMYLCATTKQQTDTQYFGPGTRLTVL.